These 17 T cell receptor beta chains came from one sample sequenced in a study of CD8 T cells in ankylosing spondylitis. TCRdb used MiXCR to reprocess the 5' RACE reads, holding one entry per CDR3 protein. The table has just over 150,000 distinct CDR3 sequences, around 20% seen once. The sequenced material came from blood, either unsorted or a sorted T cell fraction (not recorded which). The origin of the receptors is a male donor with ankylosing spondylitis or in good health (not recorded which).

The V and J genes are TRBV2 and TRBJ1-4; possibly TRBD1 for D (5 bases). The CDR3 length is 13 residues. Trimming left V 4 bases short and J 10 bases short, with 13 bases between. The germline CDR1 and CDR2 sequences are SNHLY and FYNNEI. CDR3 sequence: CASSGTTGGKLFF. DNA of the CDR3: TGTGCCAGCAGTGGGACAACGGGTGGAAAACTGTTTTTT.

The sample holds one count of this clonotype. The chain has TRBV20-1 and TRBJ2-3; 10 nucleotides align to TRBD2. Germline CDR1 and CDR2: DFQATT and SNEGSKA (reference sequence). The CDR3 runs 14 residues. The V and J ends lost 5 bases and 5 bases, in that order; junction bases with no gene match: 7. In DNA, the CDR3 is TGCAGTGCTCTCCGGACTAGCGGAATAGATACGCAGTATTTT. It translates to CSALRTSGIDTQYF.

This clonotype was detected many times. The chain links TRBV5-1 to TRBJ2-7; TRBD1 is a possible D gene (5 bases). V was pared by 2 bases and J by 6 bases, with 15 bases between. Germline V CDR1 and CDR2: SGHRS, YFSETQ. The CDR3 has 14 residues. The CDR3 DNA is TGCGCCAGCAGCTTTGGGGCAGCATCTCGCGAGCAGTACTTC. Its protein product is CASSFGAASREQYF.

This clonotype occurred a few times. The chain carries TRBV27 and TRBJ2-1, with TRBD2 matching over 8 bases. The germline V gene has CDR1 MNHEY and CDR2 SMNVEV (reference sequence). Trimming cost V 4 bases and J 0 bases; bases outside gene matches: 5. CDR3 size: 16 residues. CDR3 amino acids: CASSWGGGSSYNEQFF. DNA for the CDR3: TGTGCCAGCAGTTGGGGCGGGGGGAGCTCCTACAATGAGCAGTTCTTC.

At least ten counts were recorded for this clonotype. The rearrangement uses TRBV6-1 and TRBJ2-7; tentatively, D is TRBD1 or TRBD2 (6 bases each). Trimming shortened V by 6 bases and J by 2 bases, and 17 bases separated the two germline ends. CDR3 length: 15 amino acids. In germline, CDR1 is MNHNS, CDR2 SASEGT. As DNA, the CDR3 is TGTGCCAGCAGCCCGGGGGCCGATCCTACCTACGAGCAGTACTTC. It yields the protein CASSPGADPTYEQYF.

This clonotype has ten or more counts. The rearrangement uses TRBV7-8 and TRBJ2-1; possible D gene TRBD1, 6 bases. The CDR3 is 18 residues long. With 1 base removed from V and 2 bases from J, the gap between germline ends came to 18 bases. Germline V gives CDR1 SGHVS, CDR2 FQNEAQ. The CDR3 nucleotides read TGTGCCAGCAGCTTAGGCCCACTACCGGGACATACCTACAATGAGCAGTTCTTC. This sequence encodes CASSLGPLPGHTYNEQFF.

This clonotype has at least ten counts. J is TRBJ2-2 and V is TRBV5-1; tentative D call: TRBD1 (5 bases). V lost 3 bases and J 0 bases, leaving 9 bases between the germline ends. The germline V gene encodes CDR1 SGHRS and CDR2 YFSETQ. The CDR3 runs 15 residues. CDR3 sequence: CASSSTGTNTGELFF. CDR3 nucleotide sequence: TGCGCCAGCAGCTCTACAGGAACGAACACCGGGGAGCTGTTTTTT.

This clonotype was counted at least ten times. This chain links TRBV30 with TRBJ2-1; D unresolved. Trimming pared 0 bases from V and 3 bases from J, leaving 6 bases between. Germline V gives CDR1 GTSNPN, CDR2 SVGIG (reference sequence). The CDR3 covers 13 residues. The CDR3 sequence: CAWSVYRYNEQFF. The CDR3 DNA sequence: TGTGCCTGGAGTGTATACCGCTACAATGAGCAGTTCTTC.

The chain has TRBV11-2 and TRBJ2-1; 11 bases align to TRBD2. The CDR3 totals 19 residues. Germline loops: CDR1 SGHAT, CDR2 FQNNGV. The J segment lost 7 bases and the V segment lost 1 base, leaving 15 bases of the junction unmatched. The CDR3 DNA is TGTGCCAGCAGCTTAGTCGATAGCGGGAGGGCCCGGTTTCAAAATGAGCAGTTCTTC. The encoded protein is CASSLVDSGRARFQNEQFF. Full variable domain (outside the CDR3, taken from reference TRBV11-2 and TRBJ2-1): EAGVAQSPRYKIIEKRQSVAFWCNPISGHATLYWYQQILGQGPKLLIQFQNNGVVDDSQLPKDRFSAERLKGVDSTLKIQPAKLEDSAVYLCASSLVDSGRARFQNEQFFGPGTRLTVL.

This clonotype has ten or more counts. The genes are TRBV27 and TRBJ1-1; a weak D match, TRBD1 (5 bases). This CDR3 region has 15 residues. V was shortened by 4 bases and J by 5 bases, with 17 bases between the two germline ends. Germline V gene sequence: CDR1 MNHEY, CDR2 SMNVEV (reference sequence). This CDR3 reads CASSSQLPGNTEAFF. The CDR3 DNA sequence: TGTGCCAGCAGTTCGCAACTCCCAGGGAATACTGAAGCTTTCTTT.

This clonotype was found a few times. V and J are TRBV12-3 or TRBV12-4 and TRBJ2-4; TRBD1 matches 12 bases. The CDR3 is 17 amino acids. After removal of 5 bases from V and 3 bases from J, the junction contained 8 bases not matched to a gene. The CDR3 region is CASSRGQGARGKNIQYF. The CDR3, as DNA: TGTGCCAGCAGTCGGGGACAGGGGGCTAGAGGCAAAAACATTCAGTACTTC.

This clonotype was found a few times. The genes are TRBV28 and TRBJ2-1, with D maybe TRBD2 (6 bases). CDR1 is MDHEN and CDR2 is SYDVKM in the germline V gene. V was pared by 5 bases and J by 2 bases, with 13 bases between. This CDR3 is 15 amino acids long. CDR3 in amino acids: CASSIPGGAYNEQFF. The CDR3 DNA sequence: TGTGCCAGCAGTATCCCAGGAGGGGCCTACAATGAGCAGTTCTTC. Complete variable domain (other parts from reference TRBV28 and TRBJ2-1): DVKVTQSSRYLVKRTGEKVFLECVQDMDHENMFWYRQDPGLGLRLIYFSYDVKMKEKGDIPEGYSVSREKKERFSLILESASTNQTSMYLCASSIPGGAYNEQFFGPGTRLTVL.

This clonotype was counted only a few times. The chain carries TRBV6-1 and TRBJ2-5, with no clear D. Germline V lookup: CDR1 MNHNS, CDR2 SASEGT. This CDR3 region has 13 residues. V lost 8 bases to trimming and J lost 2 bases, with 12 bases between them. The CDR3 region has the DNA TGTGCCAGCCATCGGTTCGAACAAGAGACCCAGTACTTC. It yields the protein CASHRFEQETQYF.

The chain joins TRBV4-1 to TRBJ1-2, with a tentative D call TRBD1 (5 bases). Germline lookup yields CDR1 MGHRA and CDR2 YSYEKL. Trimming left V 0 bases short and J 4 bases short, with 12 bases between. This CDR3 contains 15 residues. The CDR3 sequence is CASSQDPQGVYGYTF. The CDR3 DNA reads as TGCGCCAGCAGCCAAGACCCGCAGGGCGTCTATGGCTACACCTTC.

J is TRBJ2-3 and V is TRBV6-2 or TRBV6-3; D uncertain. Trimming shortened V by 6 bases and J by 6 bases, and 10 bases separated the two germline ends. CDR1 MNHEY and CDR2 SVGEGT come from the germline V gene. This CDR3 is built from 12 residues. CDR3 in amino acids: CASSPRTDTQYF. The CDR3 nucleotides read TGTGCCAGCAGCCCGAGAACGGATACGCAGTATTTT.

In this sample, this clonotype turned up many times. V and J are TRBV7-8 and TRBJ1-4; no firm D call. Germline values: CDR1 SGHVS, CDR2 FQNEAQ. This CDR3 spans 15 amino acids. Trimming shortened V by 4 bases and J by 7 bases, and 16 bases separated the two germline ends. CDR3 sequence (DNA): TGTGCCAGCAGCTCCCGCCCTGGGGTGGGTGAAAAACTGTTTTTT. It yields the protein CASSSRPGVGEKLFF.

This clonotype has at least ten counts. This chain connects TRBV5-1 to TRBJ1-1, with no clear D. V was shortened by 0 bases and J by 10 bases, with 10 bases between the two germline ends. Germline V gene sequence: CDR1 SGHRS, CDR2 YFSETQ. The CDR3 contains 12 residues. CDR3 sequence reads: CASSLDGVTAFF. The CDR3 DNA follows: TGCGCCAGCAGCTTGGATGGTGTCACAGCTTTCTTT.